Presented here are 13 T cell receptor beta chains from one specimen sequenced in a study of blood T cell repertoires in COVID-19. Generated by immunoSEQ multiplex PCR, the TCRdb table keeps only in-frame clones and is missing some. The sample lists 250,000 to 300,000 clones; roughly nine tenths were seen once. The sample was PBMCs or T cells enriched from blood (not recorded which). These receptors were obtained from a woman in her fifties or sixties who had recovered from COVID-19.

V usage is TRBV7-2 and J usage is TRBJ1-2; D is undetermined. The germline V and J ends were trimmed by 3 bases and 5 bases, with 10 bases remaining between them. Germline lookup yields CDR1 SGHTA and CDR2 FQGNSA. The CDR3 contains 13 residues. DNA for the CDR3: TGTGCCAGCAGCTTTCCCCCCCAATATGGCTACACCTTC. Its protein is CASSFPPQYGYTF. Drawing the rest from reference TRBV7-2 and TRBJ1-2, the complete variable domain is GAGVSQSPSNKVTEKGKDVELRCDPISGHTALYWYRQSLGQGLEFLIYFQGNSAPDKSGLPSDRFSAERTGGSVSTLTIQRTQQEDSAVYLCASSFPPQYGYTFGSGTRLTVV.

This chain uses TRBV19 with TRBJ2-2; 9 bases are a match to TRBD1. Per germline, CDR1 LNHDA and CDR2 SQIVND (reference sequence). The CDR3 is made up of 17 amino acids. V gave up 8 bases and J gave up 2 bases; unmatched junction bases: 12. The CDR3 region is CASSFGTGLGNTGELFF. DNA for the CDR3: TGTGCCAGTTCCTTCGGGACAGGGCTTGGAAACACCGGGGAGCTGTTTTTT.

This chain connects TRBV7-3 to TRBJ1-2; 7 nucleotides match TRBD1. Germline CDR1 reads SGHTA; CDR2 reads FQGTGA. CDR3 length equals 13 residues. Germline trimming cut 5 bases from V and 7 bases from J; bases unmatched to any gene: 7. CDR3 in amino acids: CASSPGTVSGYTF. CDR3 bases: TGTGCCAGCAGCCCCGGGACAGTGAGTGGCTACACCTTC.

The chain uses TRBV5-1 and TRBJ2-1; D possibly corresponds to TRBD2 (6 bases). V dropped 5 bases and J dropped 5 bases, with 11 bases sitting between them. CDR1 is SGHRS and CDR2 is YFSETQ in the germline V gene. This CDR3 comprises 13 residues. The CDR3 nucleotides read TGCGCCAGCAGTATCGGGACTGACAATGAGCAGTTCTTC. Protein sequence: CASSIGTDNEQFF.

V is TRBV28 and J is TRBJ2-1; weak D call: TRBD1 (6 bases). Trimming pared 3 bases from V and 10 bases from J, leaving 13 bases between. This CDR3 contains 13 residues. The germline CDR1 and CDR2 sequences are MDHEN and SYDVKM. In DNA, the CDR3 is TGTGCCAGCAGTTTCTTAGGGGACACAGAGCAGTTCTTC. Its translation is CASSFLGDTEQFF.

V usage is TRBV9 and J usage is TRBJ2-7, with 9 bases identical to TRBD1. There are 14 residues in the CDR3. With V trimmed by 4 bases and J by 5 bases, 7 bases remained unmatched. CDR1 and CDR2 from the germline V gene are SGDLS and YYNGEE. CDR3 nucleotides: TGTGCCAGCAGCCCCGGGACAGGGAGGGACGAGCAGTACTTC. It translates to CASSPGTGRDEQYF.

The V gene is TRBV2, the J gene TRBJ2-7; 10 bases are a match to TRBD2. The trim removed 4 bases at V and 2 bases at J, leaving 5 bases unmatched. Germline loops: CDR1 SNHLY, CDR2 FYNNEI. CDR3 size: 15 residues. The CDR3 bases are TGTGCCAGCAGTGGTTTAGCGGGAGGCACCTACGAGCAGTACTTC. Translating it yields CASSGLAGGTYEQYF.

This clone was recorded once. The chain employs TRBV29-1 and TRBJ2-3; D is perhaps TRBD2 (5 bases). The CDR3 length is 14 residues. The V end was cut by 3 bases, the J end by 2 bases, with 12 bases between. Looked up from germline, CDR1 is SQVTM and CDR2 is ANQGSEA. DNA of the CDR3: TGCAGCGTTGATGGTCTAGCATTCACAGATACGCAGTATTTT. Residues: CSVDGLAFTDTQYF.

The chain has TRBV25-1 and TRBJ2-1; the match to TRBD1 covers 7 bases. Germline V gene sequence: CDR1 MGHDK, CDR2 SYGVNS. The V gene end was trimmed by 3 bases and the J gene end by 7 bases; junction bases not matched to a gene: 9. The CDR3 consists of 15 residues. As DNA, the CDR3 is TGTGCCAGCAGTGAGCCCGGGACAGCCCTAAATGAGCAGTTCTTC. It codes for CASSEPGTALNEQFF.

The J gene is TRBJ1-2, the V gene TRBV5-1; no definite D call. This CDR3 is built from 13 residues. V gave up 1 base and J gave up 6 bases, with 10 bases separating them. The germline V gene encodes CDR1 SGHRS and CDR2 YFSETQ. The CDR3 DNA is TGCGCCAGCAGCTTGAGTGGAGTCCATGGCTACACCTTC. Translated: CASSLSGVHGYTF.

The chain combines TRBV30 with TRBJ2-3; D is perhaps TRBD2 (5 bases). Germline values: CDR1 GTSNPN, CDR2 SVGIG (reference sequence). The V and J ends lost 3 bases and 6 bases respectively, with 22 bases between them. The CDR3 spans 16 residues. In DNA form, the CDR3 reads TGTGCCTGGAGCTTGGGAGCACTGGGTCGTGCTGATACGCAGTATTTT. Translation: CAWSLGALGRADTQYF.

The rearrangement joins TRBV2 to TRBJ1-1, with 7 positions matching TRBD1. Germline-derived CDR1 and CDR2 are SNHLY and FYNNEI. The trim removed 10 bases at V and 3 bases at J, leaving 8 bases unmatched. The length of the CDR3 is 13 residues. The CDR3, as DNA: TGTGCCACATACAGGGGCCGGGACACTGAAGCTTTCTTT. As protein: CATYRGRDTEAFF. Looking up the rest from reference TRBV2 and TRBJ1-1 gives the full variable domain: EPEVTQTPSHQVTQMGQEVILRCVPISNHLYFYWYRQILGQKVEFLVSFYNNEISEKSEIFDDQFSVERPDGSNFTLKIRSTKLEDSAMYFCATYRGRDTEAFFGQGTRLTVV.

The V call is TRBV19, the J call TRBJ2-2; 8 bases fit TRBD1. Losses at the gene ends were 4 bases for V and 6 bases for J; bases not matched to a gene: 4. Germline-derived CDR1 and CDR2 are LNHDA and SQIVND (reference sequence). CDR3 length: 14 amino acids. As DNA, the CDR3 is TGTGCCAGTAGTACAGGGGGCGCACCCGGGGAGCTGTTTTTT. Amino acids: CASSTGGAPGELFF.